Below, 4 T cell receptor beta chains from the same sample are listed, as sequenced in a study of blood T cell repertoires in COVID-19. The method was immunoSEQ multiplex PCR; TCRdb's version includes in-frame clones alone and lacks a portion of them. This sample yields 200,000 to 250,000 clones, of which more than 70% are seen a single time; around 1.9% belongs to the top ten. The sample comprised PBMCs or T cells enriched from blood (not recorded which). Receptor source: a woman in her 50s who had recovered from COVID-19.

The chain is built from TRBV28 and TRBJ1-1; D ambiguous. There are 11 residues in the CDR3. Germline assignment: CDR1 MDHEN and CDR2 SYDVKM. V was pared by 6 bases and J by 4 bases, with 6 bases between. In nucleotides, the CDR3 is TGTGCCAGCAGGGGAGCCACTGAAGCTTTCTTT. Translated: CASRGATEAFF.

The rearrangement joins TRBV7-9 to TRBJ1-4; 7 bases line up with TRBD1. This CDR3 contains 14 residues. The trim removed 3 bases at V and 8 bases at J, leaving 6 bases unmatched. Germline-derived CDR1 and CDR2 are SEHNR and FQNEAQ (reference sequence). DNA for the CDR3: TGTGCCAGCAGCTTTCAGGGACAGCCAGAAAAACTGTTTTTT. Translating gives CASSFQGQPEKLFF. The entire variable domain, with the rest obtained from reference TRBV7-9 and TRBJ1-4, is as follows: DTGVSQNPRHKITKRGQNVTFRCDPISEHNRLYWYRQTLGQGPEFLTYFQNEAQLEKSRLLSDRFSAERPKGSFSTLEIQRTEQGDSAMYLCASSFQGQPEKLFFGSGTQLSVL.

This clone was counted only a few times. The V gene is TRBV6-5, the J gene TRBJ1-5, with D hard to call. V was trimmed by 6 bases and J by 5 bases, leaving 17 bases between them. The CDR3 is 15 amino acids. Per the germline V gene, CDR1 is MNHEY and CDR2 is SVGAGI. The CDR3 reads CASRLRSPRDQPQHF. The CDR3, as DNA: TGTGCCAGCAGGCTCCGCTCCCCGAGAGATCAGCCCCAGCATTTT.

The chain carries TRBV5-1 and TRBJ1-2, with D maybe TRBD1 (6 bases). The V and J ends lost 3 bases and 4 bases respectively, with 10 bases between them. This CDR3 comprises 13 residues. The germline V gene has CDR1 SGHRS and CDR2 YFSETQ. The CDR3 loop is CASSSAGAYGYTF. The CDR3 DNA follows: TGCGCCAGCAGCTCGGCAGGGGCCTATGGCTACACCTTC.